The 7 T cell receptor beta chains below were found in one sample sequenced in a study of blood T cells in healthy people across ages. Through a sample-barcoded 5' primer and a J-beta primer mix, a second PCR was run for roughly 6 to 11 cycles. TCRdb analysed the 5' RACE reads with MiXCR anew, one entry per CDR3 protein. The profile covers around 1.5 million distinct CDR3 sequences, with around two fifths appearing a single time and roughly 8.2% taken by the ten largest. The sample was blood. Source of these receptors: a woman younger than 35 in good health.

This clonotype has only a few counts. The rearrangement joins TRBV20-1 to TRBJ2-3, with D possibly being TRBD1 or TRBD2 (6 bases each). With 5 bases removed from V and 0 bases from J, the gap between germline ends came to 15 bases. The germline CDR1 and CDR2 sequences are DFQATT and SNEGSKA (reference sequence). The CDR3 is 15 amino acids. CDR3 in DNA: TGCAGTGCTTGGGGGGCCTCCCCTAGCACAGATACGCAGTATTTT. Protein product: CSAWGASPSTDTQYF.

This clonotype was seen a single time. J is TRBJ2-1 and V is TRBV9; 8 nucleotides match TRBD1. With 1 base clipped from V and 9 bases from J, the junction kept 9 bases outside the gene matches. The CDR3 is made up of 15 amino acids. Germline values: CDR1 SGDLS, CDR2 YYNGEE. The CDR3 DNA sequence: TGTGCCAGCAGCGTATCCCAAGCAGGGGGCCGTGAGCAGTTCTTC. Translating gives CASSVSQAGGREQFF.

The sample holds a few counts of this clonotype. The chain recombines TRBV5-5 with TRBJ1-2; D is uncertain. V was shortened by 0 bases and J by 4 bases, with 10 bases between the two germline ends. Germline values: CDR1 SGHKS, CDR2 YYEKEE (reference sequence). The CDR3 loop spans 14 amino acids. CDR3 amino acids: CASSLGADPYGYTF. In DNA, the CDR3 is TGTGCCAGCAGCTTGGGCGCAGACCCCTATGGCTACACCTTC.

This clonotype showed up many times. This chain links TRBV7-6 with TRBJ2-1, with TRBD2 matching over 11 bases. The CDR3 consists of 15 residues. Germline trimming cut 2 bases from V and 5 bases from J; bases unmatched to any gene: 2. CDR1 and CDR2 (germline): SGHVS, FNYEAQ. The CDR3 DNA reads TGTGCCAGCAGCTTATTAGCGGGGGGGAACAATGAGCAGTTCTTC. This encodes CASSLLAGGNNEQFF.

This chain uses TRBV2 with TRBJ1-2; D call uncertain. The V end lost 8 bases, the J end lost 2 bases, and 12 bases lay between the germline ends. The CDR3 consists of 13 residues. Germline V gene lookup returns CDR1 SNHLY and CDR2 FYNNEI. The CDR3 DNA reads as TGTGCCAGCCGCCTTGGGCTGAACTATGGCTACACCTTC. Its protein is CASRLGLNYGYTF.

This clonotype has just one count. V usage is TRBV12-3 or TRBV12-4 and J usage is TRBJ2-3, with 13 positions matching TRBD2. The CDR3 extends over 23 amino acids. The trim removed 4 bases at V and 1 base at J, leaving 23 bases unmatched. The CDR3 is CASSYRTSGSPSSREFRTDTQYF. Here the CDR3 DNA reads TGTGCCAGCAGTTACCGGACTAGCGGGAGTCCGTCGTCTCGTGAATTCCGCACAGATACGCAGTATTTT.

CDR3 DNA: TGTGCCACCAGCAGAGATCTCCCACAGAACACTGAAGCTTTCTTT. Its protein product is CATSRDLPQNTEAFF. The chain combines TRBV15 with TRBJ1-1; unclear D gene. Trimming stripped 0 bases from V and 1 base from J, with 9 bases between. Germline CDR1 LNHNV, CDR2 YYDKDF (reference sequence). The CDR3 covers 15 residues.